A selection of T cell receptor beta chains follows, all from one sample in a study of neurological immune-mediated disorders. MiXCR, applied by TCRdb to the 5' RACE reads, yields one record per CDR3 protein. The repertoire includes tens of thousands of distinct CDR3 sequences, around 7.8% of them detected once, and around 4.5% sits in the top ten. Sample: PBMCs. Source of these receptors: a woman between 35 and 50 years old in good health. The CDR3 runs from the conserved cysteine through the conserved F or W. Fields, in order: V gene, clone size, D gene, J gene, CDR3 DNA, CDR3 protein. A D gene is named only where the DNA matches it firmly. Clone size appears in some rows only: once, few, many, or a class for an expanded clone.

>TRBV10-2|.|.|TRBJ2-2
TGCGCCAGCAAGGAGGAGGGACCACTGCTTGGCGGGGAGCTGTTTTTT
CASKEEGPLLGGELFF
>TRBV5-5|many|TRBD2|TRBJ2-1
TGTGCCAGCAGCCGGGGGGGGGAGACCAATGAGCAGTTCTTC
CASSRGGETNEQFF
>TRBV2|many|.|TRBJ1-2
TGTGCCAGCAGCCCGAGAACCTATGGCTACACCTTC
CASSPRTYGYTF
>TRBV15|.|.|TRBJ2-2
TGTGCCACCAGCAGAGATTACGGGACCCCAAAGTGGGGCACCGGGGAGCTGTTTTTT
CATSRDYGTPKWGTGELFF
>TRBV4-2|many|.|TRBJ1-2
TGTGCCAGCAGCCAAGAGGGCTGGGCCCCTAACTATGGCTACACCTTC
CASSQEGWAPNYGYTF
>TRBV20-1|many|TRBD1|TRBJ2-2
TGCAGTGCTAGAGATGGGTACAGGGGGTTCACCGGGGAGCTGTTTTTT
CSARDGYRGFTGELFF
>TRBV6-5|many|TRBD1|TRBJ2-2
TGTGCCAGCTCCGGTCGACAGGGGCGGGAGCTGTTTTTT
CASSGRQGRELFF
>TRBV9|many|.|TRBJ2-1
TGTGCCAGCAGCCCGGAAGGCCTAGCTGATTACAATGAGCAGTTCTTC
CASSPEGLADYNEQFF
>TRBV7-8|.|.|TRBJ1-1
TGTGCCAGCAGCTTACGGTCCAGGGATTGGACTGAAGCTTTCTTT
CASSLRSRDWTEAFF
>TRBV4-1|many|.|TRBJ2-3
TGCGCCAGCAGCCAAGAACCAAAGGCAGATACGCAGTATTTT
CASSQEPKADTQYF